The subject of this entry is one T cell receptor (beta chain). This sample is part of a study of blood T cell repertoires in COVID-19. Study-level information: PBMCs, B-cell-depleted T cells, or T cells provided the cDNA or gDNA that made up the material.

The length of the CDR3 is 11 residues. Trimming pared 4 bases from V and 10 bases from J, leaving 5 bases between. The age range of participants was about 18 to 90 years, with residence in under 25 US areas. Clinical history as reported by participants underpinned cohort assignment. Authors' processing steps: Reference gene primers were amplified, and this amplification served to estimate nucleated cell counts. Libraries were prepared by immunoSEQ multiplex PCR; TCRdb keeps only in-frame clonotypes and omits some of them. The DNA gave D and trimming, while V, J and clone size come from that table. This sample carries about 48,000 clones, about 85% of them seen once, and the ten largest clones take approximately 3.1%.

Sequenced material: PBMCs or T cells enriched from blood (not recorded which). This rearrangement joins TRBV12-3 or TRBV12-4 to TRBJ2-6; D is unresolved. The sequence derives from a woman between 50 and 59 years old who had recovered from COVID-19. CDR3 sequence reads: CASSSLNVLTF. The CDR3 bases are TGTGCCAGCAGTTCTCTAAACGTCCTGACTTTC.